This T cell receptor (beta chain) was recovered during a study of beta chain features in type 1 diabetes (dated by TCRdb to 2016 to 2019). Context from the whole study: Mean age, gender distribution, total cell number and subset yield were not different between patients and healthy donors. A total of roughly 100 million sorted cells were examined across all samples, and RNA yield correlated strongly with the number of cells per subset. The study compared the TCRB repertoires of sorted circulating CD4+ T cell subsets in recently diagnosed type 1 diabetes patients with those in matched healthy donors. Whereas all 30 or so donors provided naive and central memory subsets, regulatory and stem cell-like memory subsets were isolated from just 8 patients and about 8 healthy donors.

V is cut back by 4 bases and J by 2 bases, with 9 bases in the junction unmatched. The germline V gene encodes CDR1 ENHRY and CDR2 SYGVKD. The CDR3 holds 17 amino acids from the cysteine to the phenylalanine. Only the CDR3 DNA stays, 51 bases, in frame from base 1. The study at large found these results: Fewer insertions and more nucleotide deletions at VDJ recombination sites were observed in patients with type 1 diabetes, implying thymic rearrangement abnormalities. Because cDNA was sequenced instead of genomic DNA, highly expressing activated cells could be over-represented, though the groups showed no difference in activation or CD3 levels. Because small numbers of individuals were included in the HLA sub-analyses, any influence of HLA type on TCRB rearrangement was left unresolved. The naive, central memory and regulatory TCRB repertoires appeared to resemble one another more closely among patients than among healthy donors. Shorter templates might be favored by PCR, yet because patient and control samples were amplified and corrected together, any such skew would affect both groups equally. A moderate but significant shortening of TCRB CDR3 length was observed in type 1 diabetes patients in all four CD4+ subsets.

In regard to this clone: Its binding antigen is unknown. No base-level quality is on record; no much larger clone is a single base apart.

Each donor gave one peripheral blood draw, about 100 mL on average, collected into heparinised tubes. A BD FACSAria II and a panel including CD45RO, CCR7, CD25, CD127, CD95 and CD27 were used to sort naive, central memory, regulatory and stem cell-like memory CD4+ T cells. Every sorted population had a purity above 95%. PBMCs were isolated immediately by Lymphoprep density gradient centrifugation and stained directly without culture. To minimize batch effects, samples were stained and sorted in pairs, one healthy donor with one patient per experiment. The entire amount of isolated RNA was reverse transcribed using the High Capacity cDNA Reverse Transcription Kit, so the sequenced TCRB transcripts were expressed ones. Naive, central memory and regulatory T cell samples underwent deep immunoSEQ sequencing, averaging approximately 3.3 million total reads per sample. Sorted cells were lysed in RLT buffer and RNA was extracted with DNase-treated RNeasy Micro or Mini kits, depending on cell number. Each cell subset was processed on its own to prevent cross-contamination, while patient and healthy donor samples were processed together. Using the immunoSEQ multiplex PCR, TCRB sequences were amplified from cDNA into 87-bp fragments spanning the CDR3 region. The amplicons were sequenced using the Illumina HiSeq platform. From the authors' description of their analysis: Synthetic template baselines were used to correct PCR bias computationally, reads within Hamming distance 2 were collapsed together, and singletons that could not be merged were discarded. Reads were aligned to IMGT to assign V, D and J genes, CDR3 length, and insertions or deletions at six rearrangement sites. Within each subset, clonotype counts were normalized to sorted cell number, and only after that were true diversity and Gini coefficients computed with the tcR R package. Repertoire sharing was quantified using the overlap coefficient calculated on TCRB nucleotide sequences. Out-of-frame TCRB sequences from naive cells were analyzed as a proxy for the pre-selection repertoire. In its TCRdb copy, this immuneACCESS table keeps in-frame sequences only and misses some clones. Where compared with another copy, unresolved V genes explain less than half of these, and the others have no known cause. V, J and clone size reflect that table, while D and trimming were determined from the DNA. Counted in this sample were 350,000 to 400,000 clones; about 16% of them appeared once. Clones ranked in the top ten supply about 0.019% of the sample.

The chain employs TRBV10-3 and TRBJ1-2, and 11 junction bases match TRBD1. Specimen: naive CD4+ T cells from blood. This specimen's cell subset or site label, per the study, means: true naive CD4+ T cells. The TCR sequence derives from a woman under 30 in good health. The CDR3 protein sequence reads: CAISVWGQGVENYGYTF. The bases read TGTGCCATCAGTGTTTGGGGACAGGGGGTTGAGAACTATGGCTACACCTTC.